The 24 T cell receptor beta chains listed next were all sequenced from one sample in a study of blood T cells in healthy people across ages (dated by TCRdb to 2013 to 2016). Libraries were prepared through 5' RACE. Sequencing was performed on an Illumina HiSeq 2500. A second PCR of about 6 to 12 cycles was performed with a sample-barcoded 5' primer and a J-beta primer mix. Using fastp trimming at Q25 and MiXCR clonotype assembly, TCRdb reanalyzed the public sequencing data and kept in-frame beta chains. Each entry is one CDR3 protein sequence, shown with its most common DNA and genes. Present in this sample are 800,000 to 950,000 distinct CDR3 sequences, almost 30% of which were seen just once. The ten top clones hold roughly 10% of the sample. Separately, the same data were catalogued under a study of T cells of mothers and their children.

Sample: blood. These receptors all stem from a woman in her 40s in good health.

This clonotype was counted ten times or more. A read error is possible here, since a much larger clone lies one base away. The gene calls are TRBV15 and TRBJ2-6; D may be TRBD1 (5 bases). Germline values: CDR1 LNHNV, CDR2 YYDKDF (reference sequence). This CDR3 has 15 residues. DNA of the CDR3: TGTGCCACCAGCAGAGACAGCTCTGGGGCCAACGTCCGGACTTTC. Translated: CATSRDSSGANVRTF.

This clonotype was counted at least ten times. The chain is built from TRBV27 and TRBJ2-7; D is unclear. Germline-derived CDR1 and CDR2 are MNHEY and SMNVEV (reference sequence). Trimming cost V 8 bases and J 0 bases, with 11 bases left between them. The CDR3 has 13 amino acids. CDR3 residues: CASVDTNSYEQYF. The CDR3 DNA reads TGTGCCAGCGTCGACACCAACTCCTACGAGCAGTACTTC.

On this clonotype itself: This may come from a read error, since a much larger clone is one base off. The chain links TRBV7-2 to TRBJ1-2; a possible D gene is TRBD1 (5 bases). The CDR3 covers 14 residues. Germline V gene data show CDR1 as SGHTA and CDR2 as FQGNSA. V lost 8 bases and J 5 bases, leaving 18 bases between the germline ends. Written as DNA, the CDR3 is TGTGCCAGCGGCCAGAGACAGCTATGGTATGGCTACACCTTC. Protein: CASGQRQLWYGYTF. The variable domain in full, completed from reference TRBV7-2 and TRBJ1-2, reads GAGVSQSPSNKVTEKGKDVELRCDPISGHTALYWYRQSLGQGLEFLIYFQGNSAPDKSGLPSDRFSAERTGGSVSTLTIQRTQQEDSAVYLCASGQRQLWYGYTFGSGTRLTVV.

The DNA for the CDR3 is TGCGCCAGCAGCTTGGGGATCGCGGGCTCCTACAATGAGCAGTTCTTC. Its protein is CASSLGIAGSYNEQFF. The chain couples TRBV5-1 to TRBJ2-1; D perhaps matches TRBD2 (5 bases). V lost 0 bases, J lost 0 bases, and 10 bases lay in between. Germline V gene lookup returns CDR1 SGHRS and CDR2 YFSETQ. The CDR3 loop spans 16 amino acids.

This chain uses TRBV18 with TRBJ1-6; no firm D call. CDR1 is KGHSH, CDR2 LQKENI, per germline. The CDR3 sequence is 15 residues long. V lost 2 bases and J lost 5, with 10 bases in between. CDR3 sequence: CASSPGLADNSPLHF. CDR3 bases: TGTGCCAGCTCACCAGGGTTGGCCGATAATTCACCCCTCCACTTT.

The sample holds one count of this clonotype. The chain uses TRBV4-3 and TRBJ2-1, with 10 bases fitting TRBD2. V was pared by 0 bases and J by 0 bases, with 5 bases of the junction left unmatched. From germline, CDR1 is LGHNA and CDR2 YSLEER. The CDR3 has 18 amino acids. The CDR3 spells CASSQDPSGGASYNEQFF. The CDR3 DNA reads TGCGCCAGCAGCCAAGATCCGAGCGGGGGGGCCTCCTACAATGAGCAGTTCTTC.

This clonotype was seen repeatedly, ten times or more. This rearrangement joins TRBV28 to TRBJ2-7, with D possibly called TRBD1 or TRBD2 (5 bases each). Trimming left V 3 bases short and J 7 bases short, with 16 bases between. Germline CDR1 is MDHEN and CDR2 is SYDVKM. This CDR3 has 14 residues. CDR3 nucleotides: TGTGCCAGCAGTTTTGGGGGACCCCCCATAGAGCAGTACTTC. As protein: CASSFGGPPIEQYF.

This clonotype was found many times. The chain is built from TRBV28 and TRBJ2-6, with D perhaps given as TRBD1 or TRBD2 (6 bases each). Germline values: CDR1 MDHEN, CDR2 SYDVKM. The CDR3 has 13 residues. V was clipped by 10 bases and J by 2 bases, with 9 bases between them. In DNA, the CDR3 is TGTGCCAACAGGGAGGCTGGGGCCAACGTCCTGACTTTC. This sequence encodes CANREAGANVLTF.

The CDR3 spells CASSFSSGQPLHF. The CDR3 DNA reads as TGTGCCAGCAGTTTCAGTTCGGGGCAACCCCTCCACTTT. The genes are TRBV27 and TRBJ1-6, with D possibly matching TRBD1 (5 bases). V shed 3 bases and J shed 12 bases, with 12 bases lying between them. The CDR3 is made up of 13 amino acids. Germline V lookup: CDR1 MNHEY, CDR2 SMNVEV (reference sequence).

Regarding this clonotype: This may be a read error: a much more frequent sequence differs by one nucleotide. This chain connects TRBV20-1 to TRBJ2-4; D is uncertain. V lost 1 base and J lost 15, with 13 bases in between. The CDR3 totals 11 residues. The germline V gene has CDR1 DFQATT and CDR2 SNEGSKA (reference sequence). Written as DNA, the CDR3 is TGCAGTGCTAGAGTCCAAGAGACCCTGTACTTC. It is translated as CSARVQETLYF.

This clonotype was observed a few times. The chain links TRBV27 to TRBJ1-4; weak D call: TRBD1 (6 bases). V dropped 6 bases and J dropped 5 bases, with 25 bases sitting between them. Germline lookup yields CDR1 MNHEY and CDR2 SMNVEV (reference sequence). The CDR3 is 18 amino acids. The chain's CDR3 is CASRPFVGASGMNEKLFF. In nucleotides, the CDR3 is TGTGCCAGCAGACCCTTTGTGGGGGCCTCGGGGATGAATGAAAAACTGTTTTTT.

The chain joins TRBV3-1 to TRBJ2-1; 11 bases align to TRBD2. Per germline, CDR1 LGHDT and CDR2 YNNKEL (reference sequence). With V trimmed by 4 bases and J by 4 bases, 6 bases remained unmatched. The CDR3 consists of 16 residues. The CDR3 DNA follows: TGTGCCAGCAGCCCACCTAGCGGGGGGATATACAATGAGCAGTTCTTC. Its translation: CASSPPSGGIYNEQFF.

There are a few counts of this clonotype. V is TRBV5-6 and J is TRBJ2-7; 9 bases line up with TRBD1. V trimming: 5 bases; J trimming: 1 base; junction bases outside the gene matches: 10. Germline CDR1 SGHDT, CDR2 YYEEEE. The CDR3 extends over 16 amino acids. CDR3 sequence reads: CASSTGTGLRSYEQYF. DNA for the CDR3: TGTGCCAGCAGTACCGGGACAGGGCTAAGATCCTACGAGCAGTACTTC.

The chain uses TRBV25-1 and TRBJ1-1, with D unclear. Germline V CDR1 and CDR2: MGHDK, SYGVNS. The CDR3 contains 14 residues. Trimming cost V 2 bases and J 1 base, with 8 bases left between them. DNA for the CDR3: TGTGCCAGCAGTGAACAAGTAGGGAACACTGAAGCTTTCTTT. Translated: CASSEQVGNTEAFF.

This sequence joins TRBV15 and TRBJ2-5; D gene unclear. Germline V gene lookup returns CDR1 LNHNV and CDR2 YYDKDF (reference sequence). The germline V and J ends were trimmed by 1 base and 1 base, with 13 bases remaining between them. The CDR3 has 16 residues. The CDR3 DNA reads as TGTGCCACCAGCAGAGCTCGCCTGGACGCCCAAGAGACCCAGTACTTC. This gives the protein CATSRARLDAQETQYF.

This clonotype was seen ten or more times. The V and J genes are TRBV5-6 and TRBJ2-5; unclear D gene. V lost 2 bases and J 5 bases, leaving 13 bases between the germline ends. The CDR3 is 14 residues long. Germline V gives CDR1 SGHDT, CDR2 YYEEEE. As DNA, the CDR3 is TGTGCCAGCAGCTTAGCCGGCGAAGGGGAGACCCAGTACTTC. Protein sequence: CASSLAGEGETQYF.

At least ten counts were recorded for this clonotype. The CDR3 region has the DNA TGTGCCAGCAGTGGGACAGGCATTAACGATGAGCAGTTCTTC. Translated, it gives CASSGTGINDEQFF. The genes are TRBV12-3 or TRBV12-4 and TRBJ2-1, with 8 bases aligning to TRBD1. The J segment lost 8 bases and the V segment lost 5 bases, leaving 8 bases of the junction unmatched. The CDR3 has 14 residues.

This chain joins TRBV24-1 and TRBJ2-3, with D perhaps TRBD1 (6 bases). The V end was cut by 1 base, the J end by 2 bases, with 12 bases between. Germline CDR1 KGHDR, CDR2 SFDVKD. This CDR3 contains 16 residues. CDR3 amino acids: CATSDFGTGTTDTQYF. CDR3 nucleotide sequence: TGTGCCACCAGTGATTTCGGTACAGGGACCACAGATACGCAGTATTTT.

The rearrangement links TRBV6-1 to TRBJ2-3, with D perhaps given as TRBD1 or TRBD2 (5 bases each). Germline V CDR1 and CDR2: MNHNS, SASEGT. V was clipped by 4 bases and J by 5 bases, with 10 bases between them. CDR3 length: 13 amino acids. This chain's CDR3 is CASSGGVGDTQYF. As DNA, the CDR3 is TGTGCCAGCAGTGGAGGGGTTGGAGATACGCAGTATTTT.

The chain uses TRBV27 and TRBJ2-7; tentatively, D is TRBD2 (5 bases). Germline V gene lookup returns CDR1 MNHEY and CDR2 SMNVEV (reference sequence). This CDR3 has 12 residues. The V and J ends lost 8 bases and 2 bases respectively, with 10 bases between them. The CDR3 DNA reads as TGTGCCAGCGGCGACGGGGCCTACGAGCAGTACTTC. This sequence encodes CASGDGAYEQYF.

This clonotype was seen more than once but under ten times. This CDR3 is CASSEGTTSTDTQYF. CDR3 in DNA: TGTGCCAGCAGCGAGGGGACTACTAGCACAGATACGCAGTATTTT. The chain carries TRBV9 and TRBJ2-3, with TRBD2 identical over 7 bases. V lost 3 bases to trimming and J lost 0 bases; unmatched junction nucleotides: 4. Germline V gives CDR1 SGDLS, CDR2 YYNGEE. The CDR3 is 15 residues long.

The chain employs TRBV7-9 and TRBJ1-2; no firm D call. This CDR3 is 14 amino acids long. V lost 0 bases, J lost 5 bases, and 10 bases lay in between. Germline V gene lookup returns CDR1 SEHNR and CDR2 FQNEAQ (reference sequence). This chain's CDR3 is CASSLAAPEYGYTF. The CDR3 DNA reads TGTGCCAGCAGCTTAGCCGCTCCCGAGTATGGCTACACCTTC.

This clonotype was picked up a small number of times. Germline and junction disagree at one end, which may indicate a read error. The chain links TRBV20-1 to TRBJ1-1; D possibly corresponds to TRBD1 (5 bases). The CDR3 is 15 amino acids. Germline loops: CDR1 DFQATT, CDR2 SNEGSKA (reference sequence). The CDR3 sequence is CSARGVGGLNTKAFF. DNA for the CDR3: TGCAGTGCTAGAGGAGTGGGGGGACTGAACACTAAAGCTTTCTTT.

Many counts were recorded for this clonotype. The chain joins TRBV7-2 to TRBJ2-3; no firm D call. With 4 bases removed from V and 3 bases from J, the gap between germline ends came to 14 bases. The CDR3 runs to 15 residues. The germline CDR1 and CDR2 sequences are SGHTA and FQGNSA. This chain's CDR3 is CASSSRRSRTDTQYF. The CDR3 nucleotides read TGTGCCAGCAGCTCCCGCCGGTCGCGGACAGATACGCAGTATTTT.